What follows are 18 T cell receptor beta chains derived from one specimen sequenced in a study of blood T cell repertoires in COVID-19. This table comes from immunoSEQ multiplex PCR, and its TCRdb copy is limited to in-frame clones, with some not included. Of roughly 80,000 clones listed, more than 75% are singletons. The sample was peripheral blood. The receptors here all came from a human donor in a cohort sampled during active COVID-19.

The V and J genes are TRBV27 and TRBJ1-2; no clear D gene. The CDR3 runs to 13 residues. Germline CDR1 reads MNHEY; CDR2 reads SMNVEV (reference sequence). The CDR3 nucleotides read TGTGCGAGCGCCCCAAGGGAGGGCTATGGCTACACCTTC. This codes for CASAPREGYGYTF.

This chain connects TRBV5-1 to TRBJ1-2; TRBD1 matches 8 bases. Germline CDR1 and CDR2: SGHRS and YFSETQ. This CDR3 comprises 14 residues. V trimming: 5 bases; J trimming: 4 bases; junction bases outside the gene matches: 7. CDR3 in amino acids: CASRAWDRRYGYTF. CDR3 coding DNA: TGCGCCAGCAGAGCCTGGGACAGGCGCTATGGCTACACCTTC.

The rearrangement links TRBV2 to TRBJ1-4; D uncertain. The CDR3 sequence is 14 residues long. Trimming took 6 bases from V and 6 from J, leaving 14 bases between them. Per the germline V gene, CDR1 is SNHLY and CDR2 is FYNNEI. CDR3 loop: CASSPLAPDEKLFF. For the CDR3, the DNA is TGTGCCAGCAGCCCACTCGCGCCTGATGAAAAACTGTTTTTT.

The rearrangement links TRBV27 to TRBJ1-4; 10 positions agree with TRBD1. The CDR3 length is 16 residues. Per the germline V gene, CDR1 is MNHEY and CDR2 is SMNVEV (reference sequence). V lost 4 bases to trimming and J lost 5 bases; unmatched junction nucleotides: 7. The CDR3 DNA follows: TGTGCCAGCAGTTGGGGACAGGGGAATATAAATGAAAAACTGTTTTTT. It is translated as CASSWGQGNINEKLFF.

This clone was picked up a small number of times. The V call is TRBV9, the J call TRBJ2-7; 7 bases are shared with TRBD1. The CDR3 has 16 residues. J gave up 7 bases and V 3 bases, and 16 bases lay outside the gene matches. The germline V gene encodes CDR1 SGDLS and CDR2 YYNGEE. CDR3 amino acids: CASSDTTTGSPGEQYF. CDR3 DNA: TGTGCCAGCAGCGACACAACGACAGGGAGCCCGGGAGAGCAGTACTTC.

The rearrangement uses TRBV5-1 and TRBJ2-3; 10 bases map to TRBD2. The germline CDR1 and CDR2 sequences are SGHRS and YFSETQ. The CDR3 has 19 residues. The V segment lost 1 base and the J segment 1 base; nucleotides outside the gene matches: 12. CDR3: CASSLCLAGDGGRTDTQYF. The DNA for the CDR3 is TGCGCCAGCAGCTTGTGTCTAGCGGGGGACGGGGGGCGCACAGATACGCAGTATTTT.

The sample holds many counts of this clone. The V and J genes are TRBV11-2 and TRBJ1-1, with D perhaps matching TRBD1 (5 bases). Germline CDR1 SGHAT, CDR2 FQNNGV. The CDR3 is 12 amino acids. Trimming cost V 2 bases and J 8 bases, with 9 bases left between them. The CDR3 reads CASSLLGAEAFF. CDR3 sequence (DNA): TGTGCCAGCAGCTTATTAGGGGCGGAAGCTTTCTTT.

The chain links TRBV13 to TRBJ2-5; 9 bases line up with TRBD2. The trim removed 2 bases at V and 5 bases at J, leaving 9 bases unmatched. The CDR3 has 16 residues. CDR1 PRHDT and CDR2 FYEKMQ come from the germline V gene (reference sequence). CDR3: CASSLRRGGFPETQYF. In DNA form, the CDR3 reads TGTGCCAGCAGCTTAAGGCGGGGGGGCTTTCCCGAGACCCAGTACTTC.

J is TRBJ2-7 and V is TRBV6-6, with TRBD1 identical over 8 bases. This CDR3 is built from 20 residues. V lost 7 bases and J lost 4; bases outside the gene matches: 27. Germline V CDR1 and CDR2: MNHNY, SVGAGI (reference sequence). The CDR3 nucleotides are TGTGCCAGCAACTACGCCGGGTCAGGGGGCTGGGATTACTTGCCATACGAGCAGTACTTC. It encodes CASNYAGSGGWDYLPYEQYF.

V gene TRBV7-2 combines with J gene TRBJ2-5, with D possibly being TRBD2 (5 bases). Trimming left V 5 bases short and J 3 bases short, with 13 bases between. In germline, CDR1 is SGHTA, CDR2 FQGNSA. This CDR3 region has 14 residues. The CDR3 region has the DNA TGTGCCAGCAGCCAAGGCCCTAGCAAAGAGACCCAGTACTTC. It is translated as CASSQGPSKETQYF.

The V gene is TRBV5-1, the J gene TRBJ1-5; tentative D call: TRBD1 (5 bases). Germline loops: CDR1 SGHRS, CDR2 YFSETQ. This CDR3 comprises 15 residues. The ends were cut back, 0 bases at V and 2 bases at J, with 9 bases in the middle. CDR3: CASSLAPGGNQPQHF. The CDR3 DNA reads as TGCGCCAGCAGCTTGGCCCCGGGGGGCAATCAGCCCCAGCATTTT.

This clone was observed a few times. The J gene is TRBJ2-7, the V gene TRBV18; TRBD1 agrees at 8 bases. The CDR3 length is 13 residues. Germline lookup yields CDR1 KGHSH and CDR2 LQKENI. V gave up 9 bases and J gave up 5 bases; unmatched junction bases: 9. The CDR3 region is CASCGQGDNEQYF. CDR3 in DNA: TGTGCCAGTTGCGGACAGGGTGACAACGAGCAGTACTTC.

In its sample, this clone is medium-sized (0.01 to 0.1%). This chain joins TRBV19 and TRBJ2-2; no clear D gene. The CDR3 totals 13 residues. The ends were cut back, 5 bases at V and 6 bases at J, with 10 bases in the middle. Looked up from germline, CDR1 is LNHDA and CDR2 is SQIVND (reference sequence). CDR3 in amino acids: CASSPRGAGELFF. In DNA, the CDR3 is TGTGCCAGTAGTCCCCGCGGAGCCGGGGAGCTGTTTTTT.

This sequence joins TRBV29-1 and TRBJ2-5; D is uncertain. The germline V and J ends were trimmed by 6 bases and 7 bases, with 27 bases remaining between them. Germline CDR1 reads SQVTM; CDR2 reads ANQGSEA. The CDR3 covers 16 residues. CDR3 bases: TGCAGCGTCCGCCCCACCGCTTCGAGCCTGAGAGGGACCCAGTACTTC. Translation gives CSVRPTASSLRGTQYF.

The chain couples TRBV11-3 to TRBJ2-3; D possibly corresponds to TRBD2 (6 bases). CDR3 length: 15 residues. Germline V CDR1 and CDR2: SGHNT, YENEEA. The V end was cut by 1 base, the J end by 0 bases, with 8 bases between. CDR3 in amino acids: CASSLGLGSTDTQYF. CDR3 nucleotides: TGTGCCAGCAGCTTAGGACTAGGGAGCACAGATACGCAGTATTTT.

Concerning this clone: Compared with germline, one end of the junction differs, possibly owing to a read error. J is TRBJ2-7 and V is TRBV2; D is undetermined. Germline CDR1 reads SNHLY; CDR2 reads FYNNEI. The CDR3 totals 10 residues. In DNA form, the CDR3 reads TGTGCCAGCGGTGGTCCCATCTCTACCTTC. It translates to CASGGPISTF.

V and J are TRBV11-2 and TRBJ2-7; 11 bases line up with TRBD2. This CDR3 comprises 14 residues. Germline V lookup: CDR1 SGHAT, CDR2 FQNNGV. Losses at the gene ends were 3 bases for V and 4 bases for J; bases not matched to a gene: 2. Here the CDR3 DNA reads TGTGCCAGCAGCTTTAGCGGGGGGGGATACGAGCAGTACTTC. Translating it yields CASSFSGGGYEQYF.

This rearrangement joins TRBV19 to TRBJ2-3, with 10 bases lining up with TRBD2. Unmatched junction bases numbered 7, after V lost 3 bases and J lost 1 base. The CDR3 covers 17 residues. In germline, CDR1 is LNHDA, CDR2 SQIVND (reference sequence). The CDR3 loop is CASSMVRLAGGTDTQYF. The CDR3 bases are TGTGCCAGTAGTATGGTGCGGCTAGCGGGGGGCACAGATACGCAGTATTTT.